This TCR beta chain emerged from a study of blood T cells in healthy people across ages. Study in general: The capture of about one barcoded beta molecule per two T cells was achieved by template switching.

A few counts support this clonotype. V shed 2 bases and J 3 bases; nucleotides not matched to a gene: 6. Germline lookup yields CDR1 SGHRS and CDR2 YFSETQ. The CDR3 has 15 amino acids. A sample-barcoded 5' primer and a J-beta primer mix were used in a second PCR of roughly 6 to 11 cycles. TCRdb fed the 5' RACE reads into MiXCR, producing one record per CDR3 protein. The sample has over 950,000 distinct CDR3 sequences, about 51% seen once. The chain uses TRBV5-1 and TRBJ2-7; TRBD2 aligns across 9 bases. The sequence was collected from a woman aged 55-75 years in good health. Input material: blood. The DNA of the CDR3 is TGCGCCAGCAGCTTCAGCGGGAGGAGCTTCTACGAGCAGTACTTC. It specifies CASSFSGRSFYEQYF. The complete variable domain, with remaining parts taken from reference TRBV5-1 and TRBJ2-7, reads KAGVTQTPRYLIKTRGQQVTLSCSPISGHRSVSWYQQTPGQGLQFLFEYFSETQRNKGNFPGRFSGRQFSNSRSEMNVSTLELGDSALYLCASSFSGRSFYEQYFGPGTRLTVT.